This T cell receptor (beta chain) originates from a study of blood T cell repertoires in COVID-19. The wider study: PBMCs, B-cell-depleted T cells, or T cells were the source of the cDNA or gDNA that made up the material.

With 2 bases removed from V and 5 bases from J, the gap between germline ends came to 19 bases. Germline-derived CDR1 and CDR2 are SGHRS and YFSETQ. The CDR3 extends over 16 amino acids. Methods used by the authors: Reference gene primer amplification gave estimated nucleated cell counts. The assay was immunoSEQ multiplex PCR, and TCRdb's table has in-frame clones only and misses some. The V and J calls and the clone size are those of that table, but D and trimming were determined from the DNA. The table lists 200,000 to 250,000 clones, roughly 87% of them singletons, with just over 2.5% in the top ten.

V and J are TRBV5-1 and TRBJ1-1; TRBD1 is a possible D gene (6 bases). The TCR comes from a woman in her 30s with acute COVID-19. The specimen was PBMCs or T cells enriched from blood (not recorded which). The CDR3 reads CASSFNRVGVATEAFF. The CDR3 DNA reads as TGCGCCAGCAGCTTCAACAGGGTTGGAGTGGCTACTGAAGCTTTCTTT. Based on the CDR3 plus reference TRBV5-1 and TRBJ1-1, the full variable domain is KAGVTQTPRYLIKTRGQQVTLSCSPISGHRSVSWYQQTPGQGLQFLFEYFSETQRNKGNFPGRFSGRQFSNSRSEMNVSTLELGDSALYLCASSFNRVGVATEAFFGQGTRLTVV.